What follows describes a single TCR beta chain. The antigen is undetermined. Sequencing was designed to attain a depth spanning 1 in 200,000 to 1 in 1 million T cells. Method: immunoSEQ multiplex PCR; TCRdb's copy keeps in-frame clones and lacks some. The table includes roughly 300,000 clones, around 77% detected once. Trimming removed 8 bases from V and 5 bases from J; junction bases left unmatched: 9. This CDR3 comprises 13 residues. Germline loops: CDR1 MNHEY, CDR2 SVGAGI. This sample is part of a study of cytotoxic CD8 clonotypes in ibrutinib-treated CLL. The study's findings and limits: Under treatment, the uncommon public clonotypes either contracted or remained stable.

The origin of this receptor is a human donor with chronic lymphocytic leukemia. This specimen was PBMCs, taken at disease progression, from a patient treated with ibrutinib. This sequence joins TRBV6-5 and TRBJ2-7; TRBD1 matches 7 bases. CDR3 protein: CASGRTGVHEQYF. The CDR3 DNA reads as TGTGCCAGCGGACGGACAGGCGTCCACGAGCAGTACTTC.